This T cell receptor (beta chain) emerged from a study of T cells expressing NK-cell markers. General study findings and limits: The dominant NKG2C+ clonotypes represented about 1.0-7.0% of CD8+ T cells in several donors.

A remark on this clonotype: Its antigen is undetermined.

TCRdb re-called the 5' RACE reads; every CDR3 protein appears as one record, without DNA. The specimen's table records about 460,000 distinct CDR3 sequences. The receptor comes from a woman between 45 and 60 years old in good health. The sample consisted of blood T cells: a sorted CD56 or NKG2C T cell subset, CD4+ or CD8+ T cells, or bulk PBMC T cells (not recorded which).

CDR3 in amino acids: CASSLAKVYNEQFF. This chain uses TRBV5-6 with TRBJ2-1. Germline lookup yields CDR1 SGHDT and CDR2 YYEEEE. This CDR3 region has 14 residues.